The clone carrying this TCR beta chain appeared a single time. Those enrolled, adults aged roughly 18 to 95 years, came from some 23 US areas. Recovered status in Cohort 3 required two negative PCRs, clearance, or symptom resolution. This sample is drawn from a study of blood T cell repertoires in COVID-19. The protocol was immunoSEQ multiplex PCR, while the TCRdb copy is restricted to in-frame clones and leaves out a portion. The profile shows a few hundred thousand clones, roughly 90% of them singletons. This sequence originates from a woman between 25 and 40 years old who had recovered from COVID-19. Sequencing was done on a sample of PBMCs or T cells enriched from blood (not recorded which).

CDR3 nucleotide sequence: TGTGCCAGCAGCCGCAGGACTAGCGGGGCTAGCACAGATACGCAGTATTTT. Its protein product is CASSRRTSGASTDTQYF. The gene calls are TRBV7-9 and TRBJ2-3, with 12 bases fitting TRBD2. CDR3 length: 17 amino acids. With 5 bases clipped from V and 0 bases from J, the junction kept 6 bases outside the gene matches. Germline V lookup: CDR1 SEHNR, CDR2 FQNEAQ (reference sequence).